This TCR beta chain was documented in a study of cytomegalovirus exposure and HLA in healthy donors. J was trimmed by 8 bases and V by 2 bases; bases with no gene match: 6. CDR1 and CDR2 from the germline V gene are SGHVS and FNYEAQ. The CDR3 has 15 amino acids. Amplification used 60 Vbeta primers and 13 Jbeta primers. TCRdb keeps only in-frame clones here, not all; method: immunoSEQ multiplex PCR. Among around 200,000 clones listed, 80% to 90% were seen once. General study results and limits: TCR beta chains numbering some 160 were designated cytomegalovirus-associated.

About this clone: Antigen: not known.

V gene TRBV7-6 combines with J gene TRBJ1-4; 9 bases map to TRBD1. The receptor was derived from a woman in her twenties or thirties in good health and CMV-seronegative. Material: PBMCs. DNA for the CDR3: TGTGCCAGCAGCTTATCCGGGACAGGGTACGAAAAACTGTTTTTT. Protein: CASSLSGTGYEKLFF. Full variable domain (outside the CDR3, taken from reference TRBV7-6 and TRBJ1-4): GAGVSQSPRYKVTKRGQDVALRCDPISGHVSLYWYRQALGQGPEFLTYFNYEAQQDKSGLPNDRFSAERPEGSISTLTIQRTEQRDSAMYRCASSLSGTGYEKLFFGSGTQLSVL.